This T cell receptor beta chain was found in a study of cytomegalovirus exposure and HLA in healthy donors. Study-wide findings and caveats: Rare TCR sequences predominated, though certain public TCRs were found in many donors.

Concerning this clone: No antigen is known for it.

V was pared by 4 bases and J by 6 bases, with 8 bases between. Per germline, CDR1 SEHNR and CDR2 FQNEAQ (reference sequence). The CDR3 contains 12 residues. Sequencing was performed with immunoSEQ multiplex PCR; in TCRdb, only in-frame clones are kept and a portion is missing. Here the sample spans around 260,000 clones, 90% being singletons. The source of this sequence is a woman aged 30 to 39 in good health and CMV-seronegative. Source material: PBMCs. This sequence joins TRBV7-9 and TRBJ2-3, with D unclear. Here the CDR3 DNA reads TGTGCCAGCAGCTGGCTTCCGGATACGCAGTATTTT. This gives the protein CASSWLPDTQYF.